The 16 T cell receptor beta chains given below trace back to one sample, sequenced in a study of early T cells in non-severe SARS-CoV-2 infection (dated by TCRdb to about 2021). The library was produced with 5' RACE. Sequencer: NextSeq 500. The public reads were reprocessed in TCRdb via fastp at Q25 and MiXCR, keeping in-frame beta chains. Entries that share a CDR3 protein sequence are merged under the most common genes and DNA. The sample table lists tens of thousands of distinct CDR3 sequences, under 15% of them with a count of one. 1.3% of the sample lies in the top ten. Sequenced material: whole blood. Receptors originate from an adult who was a healthcare worker with PCR-confirmed SARS-CoV-2 infection or an uninfected control (not recorded which).

This clonotype was seen at least ten times. This chain links TRBV30 with TRBJ1-1, with D possibly matching TRBD1 (6 bases). V was trimmed by 5 bases and J by 1 base, leaving 11 bases between them. CDR3 length: 13 residues. Germline-derived CDR1 and CDR2 are GTSNPN and SVGIG (reference sequence). CDR3 DNA: TGTGCCTGGGAGATGACAGGGAACACTGAAGCTTTCTTT. Protein product: CAWEMTGNTEAFF.

In its sample, this clonotype was seen many times. The V gene is TRBV18, the J gene TRBJ1-3, with D possibly matching TRBD1 (5 bases). Per the germline V gene, CDR1 is KGHSH and CDR2 is LQKENI. V lost 0 bases and J 4 bases, leaving 10 bases between the germline ends. This CDR3 has 15 residues. This CDR3 reads CASSPPEGLGNTIYF. The CDR3 region has the DNA TGTGCCAGCTCACCACCGGAGGGGCTGGGAAACACCATATATTTT.

At least ten counts were recorded for this clonotype. V is TRBV28 and J is TRBJ1-4; D remains ambiguous. The ends were cut back, 5 bases at V and 4 bases at J, with 11 bases in the middle. There are 14 residues in the CDR3. The V gene's germline CDR1 is MDHEN and CDR2 SYDVKM. The CDR3 DNA reads as TGTGCCAGCAGTCCCGTACTCGTTAATGAAAAACTGTTTTTT. Residues: CASSPVLVNEKLFF.

The DNA for the CDR3 is TGTGCCAGCAGCGTAGTTGCAGGGGGGACCCCCTGGAGGGCGAACACCGGGGAGCTGTTTTTT. Its translation is CASSVVAGGTPWRANTGELFF. V and J are TRBV9 and TRBJ2-2; D is perhaps TRBD1 (7 bases). Germline assignment: CDR1 SGDLS and CDR2 YYNGEE. The CDR3 has 21 residues. The V end lost 0 bases, the J end lost 0 bases, and 24 bases lay between the germline ends.

This clonotype was seen repeatedly, ten times or more. The genes are TRBV6-2 or TRBV6-3 and TRBJ2-1, with no clear D. V was trimmed by 5 bases and J by 6 bases, leaving 14 bases between them. CDR3 length: 14 residues. Germline-derived CDR1 and CDR2 are MNHEY and SVGEGT. The DNA for the CDR3 is TGTGCCAGCAGTAGCCGGCTAGTTTCCAATGAGCAGTTCTTC. Translated: CASSSRLVSNEQFF.

The genes are TRBV20-1 and TRBJ2-7; 7 bases are shared with TRBD1. The junction had 4 bases not matched to a gene; V was cut back by 3 bases and J by 2 bases. The CDR3 length is 13 residues. Germline V gene sequence: CDR1 DFQATT, CDR2 SNEGSKA (reference sequence). The chain's CDR3 is CSARTGRPYEQYF. CDR3 nucleotides: TGCAGTGCTAGGACAGGGAGACCCTACGAGCAGTACTTC.

The table lists this clonotype with many counts. CDR3 sequence reads: CSAREGLGIETQYF. CDR3 coding DNA: TGCAGTGCTAGAGAGGGACTAGGGATAGAGACCCAGTACTTC. V gene TRBV20-1 combines with J gene TRBJ2-5; TRBD2 matches at 8 bases. Germline V gene lookup returns CDR1 DFQATT and CDR2 SNEGSKA (reference sequence). With 0 bases clipped from V and 4 bases from J, the junction kept 4 bases outside the gene matches. This CDR3 spans 14 amino acids.

J is TRBJ2-5 and V is TRBV28; no clear D. CDR1 MDHEN and CDR2 SYDVKM come from the germline V gene. The CDR3 sequence is 14 residues long. V was trimmed by 6 bases and J by 4 bases, leaving 15 bases between them. The CDR3 protein is CASSPMALRETQYF. CDR3 DNA: TGTGCCAGCAGCCCAATGGCGTTACGAGAGACCCAGTACTTC. Filled out from reference TRBV28 and TRBJ2-5, the complete variable domain reads DVKVTQSSRYLVKRTGEKVFLECVQDMDHENMFWYRQDPGLGLRLIYFSYDVKMKEKGDIPEGYSVSREKKERFSLILESASTNQTSMYLCASSPMALRETQYFGPGTRLLVL.

This clonotype was found many times. The rearrangement joins TRBV29-1 to TRBJ1-1; tentative D call: TRBD1 (6 bases). The ends were cut back, 6 bases at V and 4 bases at J, with 18 bases in the middle. The CDR3 extends over 14 amino acids. Looked up from germline, CDR1 is SQVTM and CDR2 is ANQGSEA. In DNA form, the CDR3 reads TGCAGCGTCCGGGGGGGGCTCGGCGCCACTGAAGCTTTCTTT. Its translation is CSVRGGLGATEAFF.

This clonotype was seen many times. The rearrangement uses TRBV20-1 and TRBJ1-3; D possibly corresponds to TRBD1 (5 bases). The CDR3 consists of 13 residues. Germline V CDR1 and CDR2: DFQATT, SNEGSKA (reference sequence). Trimming shortened V by 4 bases and J by 0 bases, and 7 bases separated the two germline ends. The CDR3 here is CSATQGSGNTIYF. In DNA form, the CDR3 reads TGCAGTGCTACTCAGGGCTCTGGAAACACCATATATTTT.

J is TRBJ1-1 and V is TRBV7-2, with D perhaps TRBD1 (5 bases). V lost 2 bases and J lost 4, with 11 bases in between. Germline CDR1 and CDR2: SGHTA and FQGNSA. CDR3 length: 14 residues. CDR3 DNA sequence: TGTGCCAGCAGCTTATCCAGGGCAAGCACTGAAGCTTTCTTT. Its translation is CASSLSRASTEAFF.

This chain connects TRBV20-1 to TRBJ2-1; 14 nucleotides match TRBD2. The J segment lost 8 bases and the V segment lost 6 bases, leaving 9 bases of the junction unmatched. This CDR3 is built from 15 residues. In germline, CDR1 is DFQATT, CDR2 SNEGSKA (reference sequence). CDR3 protein: CSAAGTSGRTYEQFF. The CDR3 DNA sequence: TGCAGTGCGGCCGGGACTAGCGGGAGAACATATGAGCAGTTCTTC.

This sequence joins TRBV2 and TRBJ2-3; weak D call: TRBD2 (5 bases). The V and J ends lost 8 bases and 5 bases respectively, with 17 bases between them. CDR3 length: 14 residues. Germline V gives CDR1 SNHLY, CDR2 FYNNEI. CDR3 residues: CASFGLGRGDTQYF. The CDR3 bases are TGTGCCAGCTTCGGGCTGGGCCGGGGAGATACGCAGTATTTT.

This clonotype has just a few counts. The rearrangement links TRBV28 to TRBJ2-7; D remains unclear. Between the trimmed V and J ends, which lost 3 bases and 3 bases, there was a span of 6 bases. Germline CDR1 MDHEN, CDR2 SYDVKM. This CDR3 spans 12 amino acids. CDR3 amino acids: CASSFLIYEQYF. The CDR3 bases are TGTGCCAGCAGTTTCCTTATCTACGAGCAGTACTTC.

This clonotype has ten or more counts. The chain has TRBV7-6 and TRBJ2-3; D may be TRBD1 (5 bases). V was trimmed by 5 bases and J by 6 bases, leaving 9 bases between them. The CDR3 is 12 residues long. Germline lookup yields CDR1 SGHVS and CDR2 FNYEAQ. The CDR3 DNA is TGTGCCAGCAGCCCCTCAGGGGATACGCAGTATTTT. This translates into CASSPSGDTQYF.

The V and J genes are TRBV28 and TRBJ1-2; the D is unclear. CDR1 is MDHEN, CDR2 SYDVKM, per germline. The CDR3 is 14 residues long. V lost 5 bases to trimming and J lost 0 bases, with 10 bases between them. CDR3: CASSGRGANYGYTF. The CDR3 coding sequence is TGTGCCAGCAGTGGACGTGGGGCTAACTATGGCTACACCTTC.